Listed here are 16 T cell receptor beta chains from one sample, sequenced in a study of cytomegalovirus exposure and HLA in healthy donors. Use of 60 Vbeta and 13 Jbeta primers characterized the PCR. Measured with immunoSEQ multiplex PCR; TCRdb has only the in-frame clones, and not every one. The sample holds roughly 100,000 clones; around 10% are singletons and the top ten take 5% to 6.5%. The specimen sequenced was PBMCs. Source of these receptors: a middle-aged man in good health and CMV-seropositive.

The chain combines TRBV7-2 with TRBJ1-1, with 7 bases aligning to TRBD1. J lost 1 base, V lost 7 bases, and 9 bases had no gene match. This CDR3 comprises 15 residues. Germline V lookup: CDR1 SGHTA, CDR2 FQGNSA. CDR3 nucleotide sequence: TGTGCCAGCAAGACAGGGCCGTCGGGGAACACTGAAGCTTTCTTT. This sequence encodes CASKTGPSGNTEAFF. Together with reference TRBV7-2 and TRBJ1-1, the CDR3 gives the full variable domain: GAGVSQSPSNKVTEKGKDVELRCDPISGHTALYWYRQSLGQGLEFLIYFQGNSAPDKSGLPSDRFSAERTGGSVSTLTIQRTQQEDSAVYLCASKTGPSGNTEAFFGQGTRLTVV.

This clone was detected a few times. The V gene is TRBV11-2, the J gene TRBJ2-3, with TRBD2 identical over 7 bases. The CDR3 runs to 15 residues. CDR1 is SGHAT, CDR2 FQNNGV, per germline. The junction had 8 bases not matched to a gene; V was cut back by 5 bases and J by 3 bases. CDR3: CASSPSQGLTDTQYF. CDR3 coding DNA: TGTGCCAGCAGCCCGTCTCAGGGACTAACAGATACGCAGTATTTT.

This clone was seen a few times. The chain combines TRBV27 with TRBJ2-3; 11 nucleotides align to TRBD2. The CDR3 runs to 15 residues. Germline CDR1 is MNHEY and CDR2 is SMNVEV (reference sequence). Trimming took 4 bases from V and 6 from J; bases not matched to a gene: 6. CDR3 nucleotides: TGTGCCAGCAGTTATAGCGGGAGGGCCTCGGATACGCAGTATTTT. Encoded protein: CASSYSGRASDTQYF.

This clone appeared a few times. This chain links TRBV27 with TRBJ2-1, with 8 bases lining up with TRBD2. The CDR3 covers 18 residues. Germline-derived CDR1 and CDR2 are MNHEY and SMNVEV (reference sequence). J was trimmed by 4 bases and V by 6 bases; bases with no gene match: 17. The CDR3 spells CASSPEVTSVKVYNEQFF. The CDR3, as DNA: TGTGCCAGCAGCCCGGAGGTGACTAGCGTAAAGGTATACAATGAGCAGTTCTTC.

A few counts support this clone. This chain connects TRBV28 to TRBJ1-2; 9 nucleotides line up with TRBD1. Germline CDR1 and CDR2: MDHEN and SYDVKM. V dropped 4 bases and J dropped 0; count of bases not matched to a gene: 6. The CDR3 covers 16 residues. The CDR3 reads CASSSATGGSNYGYTF. CDR3 nucleotides: TGTGCCAGCAGTTCGGCGACAGGGGGATCTAACTATGGCTACACCTTC.

The V and J genes are TRBV6-5 and TRBJ1-2, with 7 bases matching TRBD1. Germline V lookup: CDR1 MNHEY, CDR2 SVGAGI. Losses at the gene ends were 6 bases for V and 8 bases for J; bases not matched to a gene: 15. This CDR3 spans 15 amino acids. The CDR3 DNA is TGTGCCAGCAGCCTATTTCGGACAGGTCCGGGAGGCTACACCTTC. Translated: CASSLFRTGPGGYTF.

This clone has only a few counts. The rearrangement uses TRBV7-9 and TRBJ2-7, with 7 bases identical to TRBD2. Looked up from germline, CDR1 is SEHNR and CDR2 is FQNEAQ (reference sequence). The CDR3 runs to 16 residues. With V trimmed by 5 bases and J by 0 bases, 10 bases remained unmatched. CDR3 sequence reads: CASSPREGFSSYEQYF. DNA for the CDR3: TGTGCCAGCAGCCCAAGGGAGGGATTTTCCTCCTACGAGCAGTACTTC.

This chain joins TRBV9 and TRBJ2-2; 9 nucleotides match TRBD2. CDR3 size: 15 residues. V was clipped by 0 bases and J by 4 bases; unmatched bases: 1. Germline loops: CDR1 SGDLS, CDR2 YYNGEE. The CDR3 region is CASSVGGRATGELFF. Written as DNA, the CDR3 is TGTGCCAGCAGCGTAGGCGGGAGGGCCACCGGGGAGCTGTTTTTT.

The CDR3 region has the DNA TGTGCCATCAGTGAGTCGACAGGGGGAGAGACCCAGTACTTC. This translates into CAISESTGGETQYF. V usage is TRBV10-3 and J usage is TRBJ2-5, with 9 bases that match TRBD1. V lost 0 bases and J lost 4; bases outside the gene matches: 0. The CDR3 sequence is 14 residues long. The germline gives CDR1 ENHRY, CDR2 SYGVKD.

The chain is built from TRBV27 and TRBJ2-7; 7 bases line up with TRBD1. In germline, CDR1 is MNHEY, CDR2 SMNVEV (reference sequence). The CDR3 length is 12 residues. Trimming at V came to 6 bases and at J to 2 bases, leaving 1 base not matched to a gene. Here the CDR3 reads CASRGTAYEQYF. The CDR3 region has the DNA TGTGCCAGCAGGGGGACAGCCTACGAGCAGTACTTC.

Note on this clone: One junction end disagrees with the germline gene, perhaps due to a read error. The chain combines TRBV29-1 with TRBJ2-7; D gene uncertain. The CDR3 length is 8 residues. Germline CDR1 SQVTM, CDR2 ANQGSEA. The CDR3 loop reads CSVEGPLF. DNA of the CDR3: TGCAGCGTTGAAGGGCCGTTATTC.

V and J are TRBV29-1 and TRBJ2-3; TRBD1 agrees at 8 bases. The CDR3 totals 13 residues. V was clipped by 6 bases and J by 6 bases; unmatched bases: 8. Germline V gene lookup returns CDR1 SQVTM and CDR2 ANQGSEA. The CDR3 protein is CSVPGGAGDTQYF. In DNA form, the CDR3 reads TGCAGCGTACCAGGGGGCGCGGGTGATACGCAGTATTTT.

The chain couples TRBV29-1 to TRBJ1-1; no clear D. Germline CDR1 reads SQVTM; CDR2 reads ANQGSEA. The V gene lost 4 bases and the J gene lost 5 bases, with 20 bases spanning the gap. The CDR3 is 15 residues long. The CDR3 DNA sequence: TGCAGCGTTGTGCCGGGAATGTGGGCTGAAACTGAAGCTTTCTTT. Translating it yields CSVVPGMWAETEAFF.

This clone showed up just a few times. This chain uses TRBV7-3 with TRBJ2-6; TRBD2 agrees at 7 bases. Per germline, CDR1 SGHTA and CDR2 FQGTGA. The V gene end was trimmed by 1 base and the J gene end by 0 bases; junction bases not matched to a gene: 3. This CDR3 is built from 17 residues. CDR3 in DNA: TGTGCCAGCAGCTTAATGGCTAGCGGCTCTGGGGCCAACGTCCTGACTTTC. Translating it yields CASSLMASGSGANVLTF. Full variable domain (missing parts from reference TRBV7-3 and TRBJ2-6): GAGVSQTPSNKVTEKGKYVELRCDPISGHTALYWYRQSLGQGPEFLIYFQGTGAADDSGLPNDRFFAVRPEGSVSTLKIQRTERGDSAVYLCASSLMASGSGANVLTFGAGSRLTVL.

This clone was seen a few times. CDR3 coding DNA: TGCGCCAGCAGCCAAGTGGGCCAAAACCGTCCCTCCTACGAGCAGTACTTC. It codes for CASSQVGQNRPSYEQYF. The chain couples TRBV4-1 to TRBJ2-7; D unresolved. In germline, CDR1 is MGHRA, CDR2 YSYEKL. CDR3 size: 17 residues. V was shortened by 1 base and J by 0 bases, with 16 bases between the two germline ends.

This clone was observed a handful of times. The rearrangement joins TRBV25-1 to TRBJ2-1; 8 bases match TRBD2. This CDR3 has 16 amino acids. Germline V gene data show CDR1 as MGHDK and CDR2 as SYGVNS. V gave up 1 base and J gave up 2 bases; unmatched junction bases: 4. The CDR3 DNA sequence: TGTGCCAGCAGTGAATCAAGGGGACTAGCCTACAATGAGCAGTTCTTC. It encodes CASSESRGLAYNEQFF.